These 14 T cell receptor beta chains were all obtained from the same sample, sequenced in a study of vaccination effects on CD4 cells after COVID-19 (dated by TCRdb to between 2021 and 2023). Preparation of the library involved the immunoSEQ multiplex PCR assay. This immuneACCESS table, as held by TCRdb, lists in-frame sequences with V and J called but not all clones. Of the missing ones, under half trace to an unresolved V gene in checked studies; the others have no known cause. The sample table lists approximately 60,000 clones, about 72% of them with a count of one. The ten top clones hold approximately 24% of the sample. Antigen specificity for these receptors is unknown. After approximately eleven days of culture, CD4+ T cells were isolated with the EasySep CD4+ T cell isolation kit. The material was CD4+ T cells from PBMCs cultured without peptide, obtained before COVID-19 vaccination. Receptor source: a human donor who had a prior SARS-CoV-2 infection.

A few counts support this clone. The V call is TRBV10-3, the J call TRBJ1-2, with 7 bases that match TRBD1. This CDR3 spans 15 amino acids. Trimming took 1 base from V and 3 from J; bases not matched to a gene: 5. Germline assignment: CDR1 ENHRY and CDR2 SYGVKD. CDR3 nucleotide sequence: TGTGCCATCAGTGAGTTAACCGGGACAGACTATGGCTACACCTTC. As protein: CAISELTGTDYGYTF.

This clone was recorded a few times. The chain carries TRBV7-9 and TRBJ2-5; 10 nucleotides match TRBD2. J lost 5 bases, V lost 2 bases, and 11 bases had no gene match. Germline-derived CDR1 and CDR2 are SEHNR and FQNEAQ (reference sequence). The CDR3 consists of 17 residues. CDR3 nucleotide sequence: TGTGCCAGCAGCTTACTCGCTAGCGGGAGTGGTGGGGAGACCCAGTACTTC. It translates to CASSLLASGSGGETQYF.

The chain employs TRBV11-1 and TRBJ1-1; D uncertain. Between the trimmed V and J ends, which lost 3 bases and 1 base, there was a span of 9 bases. The CDR3 runs to 14 residues. Germline CDR1 is SGHAT and CDR2 is FQDESV (reference sequence). The CDR3 sequence: CASSFSGGNTEAFF. DNA of the CDR3: TGTGCCAGCAGCTTCTCAGGAGGGAACACTGAAGCTTTCTTT.

The chain employs TRBV6-4 and TRBJ2-3, with 12 positions matching TRBD2. The V segment lost 4 bases and the J segment 4 bases; nucleotides outside the gene matches: 0. The germline V gene encodes CDR1 MRHNA and CDR2 SNTAGT. This CDR3 has 14 residues. The CDR3 here is CASSGLAGADTQYF. The CDR3 DNA sequence: TGTGCCAGCAGTGGACTAGCGGGAGCAGATACGCAGTATTTT.

This clone was found a few times. The sample holds other DNA sequences that translate to the same CDR3. The chain employs TRBV18 and TRBJ2-2; D is uncertain. The V gene's germline CDR1 is KGHSH and CDR2 LQKENI. V shed 0 bases and J shed 2 bases, with 1 base lying between them. There are 13 residues in the CDR3. This CDR3 is CASSPPNTGELFF. The CDR3 nucleotides read TGTGCCAGCTCACCACCTAACACCGGGGAGCTGTTTTTT.

The V gene is TRBV6-6, the J gene TRBJ2-7; 13 bases agree with TRBD2. Per germline, CDR1 MNHNY and CDR2 SVGAGI (reference sequence). J gave up 3 bases and V 5 bases, and 4 bases lay outside the gene matches. This CDR3 region has 15 residues. Written as DNA, the CDR3 is TGTGCCAGCAGTGGGACTAGCGGGAAGATCTACGAGCAGTACTTC. Its protein product is CASSGTSGKIYEQYF.

This chain uses TRBV5-1 with TRBJ2-3; TRBD2 aligns across 10 bases. Unmatched junction bases numbered 14, after V lost 3 bases and J lost 7 bases. The germline CDR1 and CDR2 sequences are SGHRS and YFSETQ. This CDR3 is 17 amino acids long. The CDR3 loop reads CASSSRQREGHPNTQYF. The CDR3 DNA sequence: TGCGCCAGCAGCTCTAGACAGCGGGAGGGCCACCCGAATACGCAGTATTTT. Filled out from reference TRBV5-1 and TRBJ2-3, the complete variable domain reads KAGVTQTPRYLIKTRGQQVTLSCSPISGHRSVSWYQQTPGQGLQFLFEYFSETQRNKGNFPGRFSGRQFSNSRSEMNVSTLELGDSALYLCASSSRQREGHPNTQYFGPGTRLTVL.

This clone was observed a single time. The sample contains more than one DNA sequence encoding this CDR3. The CDR3 is CASSLGQDYYGYTF. In DNA form, the CDR3 reads TGTGCCAGCAGCCTTGGACAGGACTACTATGGCTACACCTTC. This chain connects TRBV5-8 to TRBJ1-2; 7 positions match TRBD1. Germline lookup yields CDR1 SGHTS and CDR2 YDEGEE. The V and J ends lost 4 bases and 3 bases, in that order; junction bases with no gene match: 6. This CDR3 is built from 14 residues.

The V gene is TRBV5-4, the J gene TRBJ2-2; 11 bases are shared with TRBD2. The length of the CDR3 is 17 residues. The V and J ends lost 0 bases and 6 bases, in that order; junction bases with no gene match: 7. Germline values: CDR1 SGHNT, CDR2 YYREEE (reference sequence). The CDR3 reads CASSLGLAGGGAGELFF. The CDR3 DNA follows: TGTGCCAGCAGCTTGGGGCTAGCGGGAGGCGGGGCCGGGGAGCTGTTTTTT.

The chain is built from TRBV7-2 and TRBJ2-1, with D perhaps matching TRBD1 (5 bases). This CDR3 spans 14 amino acids. Trimming stripped 2 bases from V and 4 bases from J, with 9 bases between. The germline V gene has CDR1 SGHTA and CDR2 FQGNSA. The CDR3 DNA reads TGTGCCAGCAGCTTAATAACAGGTTACAATGAGCAGTTCTTC. Translation: CASSLITGYNEQFF.

The rearrangement uses TRBV19 and TRBJ2-5, with D possibly matching TRBD2 (6 bases). CDR1 and CDR2 from the germline V gene are LNHDA and SQIVND (reference sequence). Trimming took 6 bases from V and 2 from J, leaving 19 bases between them. The CDR3 extends over 16 amino acids. CDR3 sequence: CASRDGVSGLQETQYF. The CDR3 coding sequence is TGTGCCAGTAGAGATGGAGTAAGCGGGCTACAAGAGACCCAGTACTTC.

The chain combines TRBV29-1 with TRBJ1-2; D remains ambiguous. The V end lost 3 bases, the J end lost 2 bases, and 13 bases lay between the germline ends. The CDR3 loop spans 14 amino acids. Germline values: CDR1 SQVTM, CDR2 ANQGSEA. CDR3 amino acids: CSVDIWGNNYGYTF. The CDR3 DNA reads TGCAGCGTTGATATTTGGGGTAACAACTATGGCTACACCTTC.

V is TRBV5-6 and J is TRBJ2-1; 11 bases align to TRBD2. The V gene's germline CDR1 is SGHDT and CDR2 YYEEEE. This CDR3 region has 14 residues. Trimming cost V 6 bases and J 9 bases; bases outside gene matches: 8. In DNA form, the CDR3 reads TGTGCCAGCAATAGCGGGGGGGCCTATGGTGAGCAGTTCTTC. It yields the protein CASNSGGAYGEQFF.

This clone was picked up a small number of times. The V gene is TRBV30, the J gene TRBJ1-2, with D maybe TRBD1 (5 bases). Deletions cut 0 bases from V and 6 bases from J, with 14 bases between. Germline CDR1 GTSNPN, CDR2 SVGIG (reference sequence). The CDR3 runs to 14 residues. The CDR3 protein is CAWSVQELKNGYTF. The CDR3 nucleotides are TGTGCCTGGAGTGTACAGGAATTGAAAAATGGCTACACCTTC. The whole variable domain, filled in from reference TRBV30 and TRBJ1-2, reads SQTIHQWPATLVQPVGSPLSLECTVEGTSNPNLYWYRQAAGRGLQLLFYSVGIGQISSEVPQNLSASRPQDRQFILSSKKLLLSDSGFYLCAWSVQELKNGYTFGSGTRLTVV.